This T cell receptor (beta chain) was obtained from a study of blood T cell repertoires in COVID-19. Study background: Spain, Italy and the United States supplied samples that represented acute and convalescent COVID-19. Sources were T cells, B-cell-depleted T cells, or PBMCs; the material itself was cDNA or gDNA.

Germline V CDR1 and CDR2: LGHDT, YNNKEL (reference sequence). The V end was cut by 4 bases, the J end by 7 bases, with 17 bases between. The CDR3 extends over 16 amino acids. Original analysis: Scientists estimated how many nucleated cells there were by amplifying reference gene primers. Produced via immunoSEQ multiplex PCR; TCRdb's table is partial and in-frame only. V and J calls and clone size follow that table, whereas D and trimming were derived from the DNA. The table has approximately 150,000 clones, 80% to 90% seen once. The chain couples TRBV3-1 (or the pseudogene TRBV3-2) to TRBJ1-6; no firm D call. This clonotype was sampled from a woman between 50 and 59 years old with acute or convalescent COVID-19. Sequenced input: peripheral blood. The CDR3 is CASSLSTLIVNSPLHF. The CDR3 nucleotides are TGTGCCAGCAGCCTCTCAACTCTAATAGTAAATTCACCCCTCCACTTT.